The clone carrying this T cell receptor beta chain has a count of ten or more. Antigen unknown. CDR1 DFQATT and CDR2 SNEGSKA come from the germline V gene (reference sequence). Deletions cut 2 bases from V and 5 bases from J, with 19 bases between. CDR3 length: 16 amino acids. These data originate in a study of CD8 T cells in ankylosing spondylitis. Overall study findings and caveats: From matched ankylosing spondylitis synovial fluid, disease-linked clones were reportedly recovered at significantly enriched levels. Ankylosing spondylitis blood seemed to carry a telltale TCR beta motif made of about 8 highly homologous variants.

Scientists made TCR beta libraries using quantitative 5'-RACE with molecular barcodes. TCRdb redid the calling of the 5' RACE reads with MiXCR, one entry per CDR3 protein. The table has over 75,000 distinct CDR3 sequences, about 8.1% seen once. The receptor was derived from a male donor with ankylosing spondylitis or in good health (not recorded which). The sequenced sample consisted of blood, either unsorted or a sorted T cell fraction (not recorded which). This chain joins TRBV20-1 and TRBJ2-1; D is perhaps TRBD2 (5 bases). The DNA for the CDR3 is TGCAGTGCTAGAATATTAGCGCTAGTGGCGGACAATGAGCAGTTCTTC. Translating gives CSARILALVADNEQFF.